The entry below describes one T cell receptor (beta chain). Its antigen remains unknown. This CDR3 is built from 14 residues. From germline, CDR1 is SGHVS and CDR2 FNYEAQ. V dropped 6 bases and J dropped 2 bases, with 11 bases sitting between them. Using quantitative 5'-RACE with molecular barcodes, the authors made TCR beta libraries. TCRdb redid the calling of the 5' RACE reads with MiXCR, one entry per CDR3 protein. The table shows approximately 300,000 distinct CDR3 sequences, with more than 20% occurring only once. This sample stems from a study of CD8 T cells in ankylosing spondylitis. Study-wide points: Disease-linked clones reportedly concentrated significantly in matched ankylosing spondylitis synovial fluid. In ankylosing spondylitis blood, a motif of about eight highly homologous TCR beta variants appeared characteristic.

The sample taken for sequencing was blood, either unsorted or a sorted T cell fraction (not recorded which). This receptor was identified in a female donor with ankylosing spondylitis or in good health (not recorded which). V and J are TRBV7-6 and TRBJ2-1, with D possibly being TRBD2 (6 bases). The CDR3 spells CASSPSVTYNEQFF. CDR3 DNA: TGTGCCAGCAGTCCTAGCGTCACCTACAATGAGCAGTTCTTC.